Presented here are 19 T cell receptor beta chains from one specimen sequenced in a study of shared clonotypes between healthy human individuals. CD45RO-negative cells were positively selected for CCR7, leaving out terminally differentiated effector memory CD45RA+ cells. Profiled with immunoSEQ multiplex PCR; TCRdb holds only in-frame clones, not every one. Of some 2,000,000 clones listed, about 95% are singletons. The sample was naive CD8+ T cells sorted from blood. Every receptor here comes from a man aged 18 to 29 in good health.

This clone occurred a few times. J is TRBJ2-6 and V is TRBV6-5, with 7 positions matching TRBD2. Per germline, CDR1 MNHEY and CDR2 SVGAGI. CDR3 length: 16 amino acids. Unmatched junction bases numbered 2, after V lost 1 base and J lost 2 bases. The CDR3 DNA reads TGTGCCAGCAGTTACTACGCGGGAGCTGGGGCCAACGTCCTGACTTTC. Its protein product is CASSYYAGAGANVLTF.

This clone was counted once. This rearrangement joins TRBV6-1 to TRBJ2-7; D remains unclear. The CDR3 covers 14 residues. In germline, CDR1 is MNHNS, CDR2 SASEGT. Trimming shortened V by 1 base and J by 0 bases, and 7 bases separated the two germline ends. The DNA for the CDR3 is TGTGCCAGCAGTGAAGAGGCCTTCTCCTACGAGCAGTACTTC. This translates into CASSEEAFSYEQYF.

This chain links TRBV14 with TRBJ1-2; D unresolved. CDR3 length: 15 residues. With 0 bases removed from V and 2 bases from J, the gap between germline ends came to 10 bases. CDR1 is SGHDN, CDR2 FVKESK, per germline. CDR3 loop: CASSQEKGTNYGYTF. The DNA for the CDR3 is TGTGCCAGCAGCCAAGAGAAGGGAACCAACTATGGCTACACCTTC. Full variable domain (rest looked up from reference TRBV14 and TRBJ1-2): EAGVTQFPSHSVIEKGQTVTLRCDPISGHDNLYWYRRVMGKEIKFLLHFVKESKQDESGMPNNRFLAERTGGTYSTLKVQPAELEDSGVYFCASSQEKGTNYGYTFGSGTRLTVV.

Concerning this clone itself: Other DNA sequences in the sample encode the same CDR3. The chain joins TRBV6-5 to TRBJ2-7; D may match TRBD1 or TRBD2 (6 bases each). V gave up 2 bases and J gave up 6 bases, with 8 bases separating them. The germline V gene encodes CDR1 MNHEY and CDR2 SVGAGI. This CDR3 comprises 12 residues. In nucleotides, the CDR3 is TGTGCCAGCAGTTACGGAGGGGGCGAGCAGTACTTC. Residues: CASSYGGGEQYF.

This chain uses TRBV29-1 with TRBJ2-2; D is undetermined. Per the germline V gene, CDR1 is SQVTM and CDR2 is ANQGSEA. V gave up 2 bases and J gave up 6 bases, with 13 bases separating them. CDR3 length: 14 residues. This CDR3 is CSVEFGLVPGELFF. In DNA form, the CDR3 reads TGCAGCGTTGAATTTGGCTTAGTACCCGGGGAGCTGTTTTTT.

The V gene is TRBV6-1, the J gene TRBJ2-7; 8 bases match TRBD2. CDR3 length: 15 amino acids. V was clipped by 2 bases and J by 6 bases; unmatched bases: 9. CDR1 is MNHNS and CDR2 is SASEGT in the germline V gene. CDR3 DNA: TGTGCCAGCAGTGAATGGGCTAGCGGGCTAAGCGAGCAGTACTTC. This translates into CASSEWASGLSEQYF.

J is TRBJ2-7 and V is TRBV7-6; 10 bases are a match to TRBD2. The length of the CDR3 is 15 residues. CDR1 and CDR2 (germline): SGHVS, FNYEAQ. The V and J ends lost 2 bases and 6 bases, in that order; junction bases with no gene match: 7. This CDR3 is CASSLIAGGLGEQYF. The CDR3 DNA is TGTGCCAGCAGCTTAATAGCGGGAGGCCTTGGCGAGCAGTACTTC.

This sequence joins TRBV9 and TRBJ2-3, with 10 bases fitting TRBD2. CDR3 length equals 16 residues. Germline V gene lookup returns CDR1 SGDLS and CDR2 YYNGEE. The trim removed 3 bases at V and 2 bases at J, leaving 6 bases unmatched. CDR3 residues: CASSASGREYTDTQYF. CDR3 coding DNA: TGTGCCAGCAGCGCAAGCGGGAGGGAATACACAGATACGCAGTATTTT. The variable domain in full, completed from reference TRBV9 and TRBJ2-3, reads DSGVTQTPKHLITATGQRVTLRCSPRSGDLSVYWYQQSLDQGLQFLIQYYNGEERAKGNILERFSAQQFPDLHSELNLSSLELGDSALYFCASSASGREYTDTQYFGPGTRLTVL.

The rearrangement joins TRBV12-5 to TRBJ2-3; possible D gene TRBD2, 5 bases. There are 14 residues in the CDR3. Germline V gene data show CDR1 as LGHNT and CDR2 as FRNRAP. Trimming shortened V by 5 bases and J by 6 bases, and 15 bases separated the two germline ends. CDR3 loop: CASGPQRDVDTQYF. For the CDR3, the DNA is TGTGCTAGTGGTCCCCAACGGGATGTGGATACGCAGTATTTT.

The J gene is TRBJ2-7, the V gene TRBV7-8, with D possibly TRBD1 on 7 matching bases. Per germline, CDR1 SGHVS and CDR2 FQNEAQ. The CDR3 spans 14 residues. Trimming left V 4 bases short and J 1 base short, with 11 bases between. Here the CDR3 DNA reads TGTGCCAGCAGCTCCAGGGGGGATTCCTACGAGCAGTACTTC. It yields the protein CASSSRGDSYEQYF.

The V call is TRBV5-4, the J call TRBJ2-7, with 10 bases aligning to TRBD1. Trimming took 1 base from V and 6 from J; bases not matched to a gene: 7. The CDR3 has 15 residues. Looked up from germline, CDR1 is SGHNT and CDR2 is YYREEE (reference sequence). CDR3 bases: TGTGCCAGCAGCTTGACCGGGACAGGGGTTGGCGAGCAGTACTTC. It is translated as CASSLTGTGVGEQYF.

The J gene is TRBJ2-5, the V gene TRBV2; D is unresolved. Germline CDR1 is SNHLY and CDR2 is FYNNEI. V was cut by 3 bases and J by 0 bases, with 11 bases left in between. CDR3 length: 15 amino acids. The CDR3 is CASSDEAENQETQYF. The CDR3 region has the DNA TGTGCCAGCAGTGATGAGGCGGAAAACCAAGAGACCCAGTACTTC.

This clone was seen a handful of times. Other DNA sequences in this specimen translate into the identical CDR3. This rearrangement joins TRBV25-1 to TRBJ2-6; D not certain. This CDR3 has 13 amino acids. Germline V lookup: CDR1 MGHDK, CDR2 SYGVNS. With 8 bases removed from V and 0 bases from J, the gap between germline ends came to 5 bases. The chain's CDR3 is CASGPSGANVLTF. DNA for the CDR3: TGTGCCAGCGGCCCCTCTGGGGCCAACGTCCTGACTTTC.

V is TRBV9 and J is TRBJ2-1, with D tentatively TRBD2 (6 bases). The CDR3 is 17 residues long. Trimming took 3 bases from V and 0 from J, leaving 16 bases between them. From germline, CDR1 is SGDLS and CDR2 YYNGEE. CDR3 loop: CASSGGATSRSYNEQFF. The CDR3 DNA reads TGTGCCAGCAGCGGAGGGGCGACTAGTCGCTCCTACAATGAGCAGTTCTTC.

V usage is TRBV7-9 and J usage is TRBJ1-3; D remains unclear. Germline CDR1 and CDR2: SEHNR and FQNEAQ (reference sequence). The CDR3 is 15 amino acids. With 2 bases removed from V and 0 bases from J, the gap between germline ends came to 8 bases. The CDR3 loop reads CASSLRDVSGNTIYF. DNA for the CDR3: TGTGCCAGCAGCTTACGGGATGTCTCTGGAAACACCATATATTTT.

The rearrangement links TRBV5-4 to TRBJ1-2, with 10 bases lining up with TRBD1. V trimming: 3 bases; J trimming: 4 bases; junction bases outside the gene matches: 3. The germline V gene has CDR1 SGHNT and CDR2 YYREEE (reference sequence). The CDR3 runs 14 residues. The DNA for the CDR3 is TGTGCCAGCAGCTATAGGACAGGGGGCTATGGCTACACCTTC. This gives the protein CASSYRTGGYGYTF.

The chain is built from TRBV10-3 and TRBJ1-2; weak D call: TRBD1 (6 bases). The V and J ends lost 3 bases and 6 bases respectively, with 20 bases between them. The CDR3 contains 16 residues. CDR1 is ENHRY, CDR2 SYGVKD, per germline. The CDR3 nucleotides read TGTGCCATCAGTGAAACTAATTTAGGGGGATGGGATGGCTACACCTTC. Protein product: CAISETNLGGWDGYTF.

J is TRBJ2-7 and V is TRBV11-2; D not resolved. The ends were cut back, 5 bases at V and 2 bases at J, with 10 bases in the middle. Germline V gene lookup returns CDR1 SGHAT and CDR2 FQNNGV. The CDR3 consists of 13 residues. The CDR3 sequence is CASSRIGAYEQYF. DNA for the CDR3: TGTGCCAGCAGCCGGATAGGAGCCTACGAGCAGTACTTC. The full variable domain, rest sourced from reference TRBV11-2 and TRBJ2-7, is EAGVAQSPRYKIIEKRQSVAFWCNPISGHATLYWYQQILGQGPKLLIQFQNNGVVDDSQLPKDRFSAERLKGVDSTLKIQPAKLEDSAVYLCASSRIGAYEQYFGPGTRLTVT.

The V call is TRBV2, the J call TRBJ2-2; no firm D call. This CDR3 comprises 13 residues. Trimming left V 1 base short and J 6 bases short, with 6 bases between. Germline lookup yields CDR1 SNHLY and CDR2 FYNNEI. CDR3 bases: TGTGCCAGCAGTGAAGGTAACGCCGGGGAGCTGTTTTTT. Encoded protein: CASSEGNAGELFF.